Shown below are 28 T cell receptor beta chains from a single sample sequenced in a study of cytomegalovirus exposure and HLA in healthy donors. Both 60 Vbeta primers and 13 Jbeta primers went into the PCR. The method was immunoSEQ multiplex PCR; TCRdb's version includes in-frame clones alone and lacks a portion of them. The sample holds approximately 190,000 clones; around 82% are singletons and the top ten take roughly 15%. The sequenced sample was PBMCs. These receptors originate from a woman between 25 and 40 years old in good health and CMV-seropositive.

This clone has more than one count but fewer than ten. CDR3 DNA: TGCGCCAGCAGCCAAGATCGGGAGGGGGCGGCTCAGCCCCAGCATTTT. Its translation is CASSQDREGAAQPQHF. The chain employs TRBV4-1 and TRBJ1-5; TRBD1 aligns across 7 bases. Trimming cost V 0 bases and J 6 bases; bases outside gene matches: 8. Germline V gives CDR1 MGHRA, CDR2 YSYEKL. The CDR3 has 16 amino acids.

The chain has TRBV6-1 and TRBJ2-2; 10 bases map to TRBD2. The CDR3 is made up of 14 amino acids. V lost 7 bases and J lost 3; bases outside the gene matches: 2. Germline CDR1 and CDR2: MNHNS and SASEGT. The CDR3 is CASNGLADTGELFF. As DNA, the CDR3 is TGTGCCAGCAATGGACTAGCGGACACCGGGGAGCTGTTTTTT.

The chain carries TRBV30 and TRBJ1-5; D might be TRBD1 (6 bases). Germline CDR1 GTSNPN, CDR2 SVGIG (reference sequence). There are 14 residues in the CDR3. Trimming shortened V by 2 bases and J by 7 bases, and 15 bases separated the two germline ends. CDR3 DNA sequence: TGTGCCTGGAGTTCAGGGGTTGGGGCCCAGCCCCAGCATTTT. This sequence encodes CAWSSGVGAQPQHF.

The rearrangement uses TRBV4-1 and TRBJ2-2; 9 bases align to TRBD2. In germline, CDR1 is MGHRA, CDR2 YSYEKL. Germline trimming cut 4 bases from V and 5 bases from J; bases unmatched to any gene: 11. The CDR3 consists of 17 residues. CDR3 protein: CASSLLIAGVRTGELFF. Written as DNA, the CDR3 is TGCGCCAGCAGCCTGCTCATAGCGGGAGTAAGGACCGGGGAGCTGTTTTTT.

The V and J genes are TRBV5-1 and TRBJ2-7; 7 positions agree with TRBD1. V lost 7 bases to trimming and J lost 2 bases; unmatched junction nucleotides: 9. The CDR3 length is 14 residues. Germline CDR1 reads SGHRS; CDR2 reads YFSETQ. The CDR3 DNA reads TGCGCCAGCTCCCCGACAGGGAGTCCCTACGAGCAGTACTTC. Amino acid sequence: CASSPTGSPYEQYF. Complete variable domain (other parts from reference TRBV5-1 and TRBJ2-7): KAGVTQTPRYLIKTRGQQVTLSCSPISGHRSVSWYQQTPGQGLQFLFEYFSETQRNKGNFPGRFSGRQFSNSRSEMNVSTLELGDSALYLCASSPTGSPYEQYFGPGTRLTVT.

The chain combines TRBV30 with TRBJ2-7; TRBD2 aligns across 7 bases. J gave up 0 bases and V 0 bases, and 11 bases lay outside the gene matches. Per the germline V gene, CDR1 is GTSNPN and CDR2 is SVGIG (reference sequence). The CDR3 extends over 17 amino acids. The CDR3 protein is CAWSVSRGRVGSYEQYF. The CDR3 bases are TGTGCCTGGAGTGTCAGCAGAGGGAGGGTCGGCTCCTACGAGCAGTACTTC.

The rearrangement uses TRBV5-4 and TRBJ2-7; 8 nucleotides line up with TRBD1. Germline CDR1 reads SGHNT; CDR2 reads YYREEE (reference sequence). The junction had 3 bases not matched to a gene; V was cut back by 4 bases and J by 3 bases. The CDR3 spans 13 residues. The CDR3 nucleotides are TGTGCCAGCAGCCCGGGACAGGACTACGAGCAGTACTTC. Protein product: CASSPGQDYEQYF.

The chain carries TRBV4-1 and TRBJ2-5; 7 positions match TRBD1. The length of the CDR3 is 15 residues. Per germline, CDR1 MGHRA and CDR2 YSYEKL. After removal of 1 base from V and 4 bases from J, the junction contained 6 bases not matched to a gene. The chain's CDR3 is CASSQVDRVGETQYF. The CDR3 bases are TGCGCCAGCAGCCAAGTCGACAGGGTGGGAGAGACCCAGTACTTC.

Regarding this clone: Other DNA sequences in this specimen translate into the identical CDR3. The chain employs TRBV18 and TRBJ2-7, with D perhaps TRBD1 (6 bases). There are 12 residues in the CDR3. V was shortened by 2 bases and J by 7 bases, with 9 bases between the two germline ends. The V gene's germline CDR1 is KGHSH and CDR2 LQKENI. Written as DNA, the CDR3 is TGTGCCAGCTCACCAGGGGGCGGTGAGCAGTACTTC. Encoded protein: CASSPGGGEQYF.

This clone was detected once. The chain recombines TRBV6-6 with TRBJ1-4, with D perhaps TRBD1 (6 bases). The CDR3 length is 16 residues. Deletions cut 2 bases from V and 4 bases from J, with 14 bases between. Germline V gene data show CDR1 as MNHNY and CDR2 as SVGAGI (reference sequence). CDR3 in DNA: TGTGCCAGCAGTTACCTCGGGGGGGGACATAATGAAAAACTGTTTTTT. The encoded protein is CASSYLGGGHNEKLFF.

This clone was detected once. V gene TRBV4-1 combines with J gene TRBJ2-7; tentatively, D is TRBD1 (5 bases). Germline CDR1 is MGHRA and CDR2 is YSYEKL. The ends were cut back, 2 bases at V and 5 bases at J, with 10 bases in the middle. CDR3 length: 13 amino acids. DNA of the CDR3: TGCGCCAGCAGCCAACCTCAGGGTGACGAGCAGTACTTC. Its translation: CASSQPQGDEQYF.

This clone was recorded only once. The J gene is TRBJ1-5, the V gene TRBV30; 7 bases are shared with TRBD1. Germline assignment: CDR1 GTSNPN and CDR2 SVGIG (reference sequence). The CDR3 totals 13 residues. Losses at the gene ends were 2 bases for V and 5 bases for J; bases not matched to a gene: 3. CDR3 loop: CAWSSDRDQPQHF. The CDR3, as DNA: TGTGCCTGGAGTTCTGACAGGGATCAGCCCCAGCATTTT.

The chain employs TRBV5-4 and TRBJ2-5, with 7 positions matching TRBD1. The last part of the DNA fits TRBJ2-7 better; the J call may be wrong. The CDR3 runs 14 residues. Looked up from germline, CDR1 is SGHNT and CDR2 is YYREEE (reference sequence). The DNA for the CDR3 is TGTGCCAGCAGCTTACGGGACAGAACCTACGAGCAGTACTTC. The encoded protein is CASSLRDRTYEQYF.

This sequence joins TRBV4-2 and TRBJ1-3, with D unresolved. The CDR3 has 16 amino acids. Germline values: CDR1 LGHNA, CDR2 YNFKEQ. The ends were cut back, 2 bases at V and 2 bases at J, with 13 bases in the middle. The CDR3 DNA reads TGTGCCAGCAGCCAAAACAGAGGGTCGGCTGGAAACACCATATATTTT. It is translated as CASSQNRGSAGNTIYF.

In its sample, this clone was seen a few times. The gene calls are TRBV28 and TRBJ1-6, with D hard to call. CDR3 length equals 16 residues. CDR1 and CDR2 from the germline V gene are MDHEN and SYDVKM. Trimming removed 7 bases at V and 0 bases at J, with 13 bases between. This CDR3 reads CASTKELSSYNSPLHF. CDR3 DNA sequence: TGTGCCAGCACAAAAGAATTGAGCTCCTATAATTCACCCCTCCACTTT.

The chain combines TRBV21-1 with TRBJ2-6; no check of the table's D call, TRBD1, against the DNA was made. TRBV21-1 is assigned pseudogene status. This CDR3 contains 19 residues. CDR3 coding DNA: TGTGCCAGCACGCCTAGGGGACAGGGGATTTATTCTGGGGCCAACGTCCTGACTTTC. This translates into CASTPRGQGIYSGANVLTF.

CDR3 loop: CASSQEGSLSADTQYF. CDR3 nucleotide sequence: TGCGCCAGCAGCCAAGAGGGCAGCCTGTCGGCAGATACGCAGTATTTT. This chain connects TRBV4-1 to TRBJ2-3, with unresolved D. This CDR3 has 16 residues. Germline V gene lookup returns CDR1 MGHRA and CDR2 YSYEKL. Trimming removed 0 bases at V and 4 bases at J, with 14 bases between.

The gene calls are TRBV5-4 and TRBJ1-2; no clear D gene. Germline V gene sequence: CDR1 SGHNT, CDR2 YYREEE (reference sequence). V lost 2 bases and J 3 bases, leaving 8 bases between the germline ends. The CDR3 is made up of 13 amino acids. In DNA form, the CDR3 reads TGTGCCAGCAGCTTCGCGGATGACTATGGCTACACCTTC. This gives the protein CASSFADDYGYTF.

A note on this clone: An end of the junction does not agree with germline; a read error may underlie this. This chain connects TRBV30 to TRBJ1-4; D is possibly TRBD1 (5 bases). The CDR3 runs to 11 residues. CDR1 GTSNPN and CDR2 SVGIG come from the germline V gene (reference sequence). CDR3 nucleotides: TGTGCCTGGAGTGGGGCAGGGAACGCCGTTTTT. Translated: CAWSGAGNAVF.

The chain joins TRBV7-9 to TRBJ2-1, with 10 bases matching TRBD1. The CDR3 contains 15 residues. After removal of 5 bases from V and 3 bases from J, the junction contained 4 bases not matched to a gene. The V gene's germline CDR1 is SEHNR and CDR2 FQNEAQ (reference sequence). The CDR3 reads CASSPDRGHYNEQFF. In nucleotides, the CDR3 is TGTGCCAGCAGCCCTGACAGGGGGCACTACAATGAGCAGTTCTTC.

The chain employs TRBV2 and TRBJ2-7; TRBD1 agrees at 7 bases. The CDR3 covers 11 residues. Germline loops: CDR1 SNHLY, CDR2 FYNNEI. V lost 7 bases and J lost 4; bases outside the gene matches: 1. The CDR3 is CASMTGYEQYF. The DNA for the CDR3 is TGTGCCAGCATGACAGGGTACGAGCAGTACTTC.

The J gene is TRBJ1-4, the V gene TRBV7-9; tentative D call: TRBD1 (5 bases). Trimming cost V 5 bases and J 7 bases, with 11 bases left between them. Germline V gene data show CDR1 as SEHNR and CDR2 as FQNEAQ (reference sequence). The CDR3 totals 13 residues. CDR3 residues: CASSHTRGEKLFF. In nucleotides, the CDR3 is TGTGCCAGCAGCCATACAAGGGGTGAAAAACTGTTTTTT.

V gene TRBV12-1 combines with J gene TRBJ2-7; the D segment call TRBD2 is taken from the table without a DNA check. TRBV12-1 is labeled a pseudogene. This CDR3 is 15 amino acids long. The CDR3 sequence is CASSFRTTERGEQYF. For the CDR3, the DNA is TGTGCCAGCAGCTTTAGGACCACGGAGCGGGGCGAGCAGTACTTC.

This clone appeared a single time. This chain uses TRBV4-1 with TRBJ1-2, with a tentative D call TRBD1 (6 bases). The length of the CDR3 is 15 residues. Trimming removed 0 bases from V and 4 bases from J, with 12 bases in between. Germline V CDR1 and CDR2: MGHRA, YSYEKL. The CDR3 protein is CASSQENRAGYGYTF. In DNA, the CDR3 is TGCGCCAGCAGCCAAGAAAACAGGGCGGGCTATGGCTACACCTTC.

The chain uses TRBV5-6 and TRBJ2-1; 10 bases match TRBD1. The CDR3 totals 12 residues. Trimming at V came to 9 bases and at J to 6 bases, leaving 3 bases not matched to a gene. The V gene's germline CDR1 is SGHDT and CDR2 YYEEEE. CDR3 amino acids: CATGQGVNEQFF. The CDR3 DNA reads TGTGCCACCGGACAGGGGGTCAATGAGCAGTTCTTC.

The chain uses TRBV15 and TRBJ1-1; a weak D match, TRBD1 (5 bases). This CDR3 is 15 amino acids long. V lost 0 bases to trimming and J lost 1 base, with 9 bases between them. Germline V gene lookup returns CDR1 LNHNV and CDR2 YYDKDF (reference sequence). The CDR3 loop reads CATSRDTGENTEAFF. CDR3 DNA sequence: TGTGCCACCAGCAGAGATACAGGCGAGAACACTGAAGCTTTCTTT. The full variable domain, its missing parts supplied by reference TRBV15 and TRBJ1-1, is DAMVIQNPRYQVTQFGKPVTLSCSQTLNHNVMYWYQQKSSQAPKLLFHYYDKDFNNEADTPDNFQSRRPNTSFCFLDIRSPGLGDTAMYLCATSRDTGENTEAFFGQGTRLTVV.

V gene TRBV2 combines with J gene TRBJ2-7; 12 bases fit TRBD1. This CDR3 is 13 amino acids long. Trimming cost V 9 bases and J 5 bases; bases outside gene matches: 5. Germline V CDR1 and CDR2: SNHLY, FYNNEI. The CDR3 is CASSGTGGDEQYF. CDR3 DNA: TGTGCCAGTTCCGGGACAGGGGGCGACGAGCAGTACTTC.

This chain uses TRBV2 with TRBJ2-1; 11 bases fit TRBD2. Germline V lookup: CDR1 SNHLY, CDR2 FYNNEI. V lost 5 bases, J lost 9 bases, and 9 bases stayed unmatched. The CDR3 contains 15 residues. The chain's CDR3 is CASSPDSGGAAEQFF. The CDR3, as DNA: TGTGCCAGCAGTCCAGATAGCGGGGGGGCCGCTGAGCAGTTCTTC.